The subject of this entry is one TCR beta chain. The sample holds other DNA sequences that translate to the same CDR3. V was clipped by 2 bases and J by 5 bases, with 3 bases between them. Germline V gives CDR1 SGHAT, CDR2 FQDESV (reference sequence). This CDR3 is 12 amino acids long. The treatment is: around 19 received Ad26.COV2.S at low or high dose, single or two shots; 5 received placebo; per-sample allocation not given. Repertoires come from day 63 after the first vaccine or placebo injection. This entry belongs to a study of Ad26.COV2.S vaccination and SARS-CoV-2 variants. Study at large: In the COV1001 trial, the donor was in the Ad26.COV2.S arm.

TCRdb's table, derived via immunoSEQ multiplex PCR, lists solely in-frame clones and lacks some. This table holds some 460,000 clones, 89% found once. The specimen comprised peripheral blood, sampled in a trial of Ad26.COV2.S vaccine versus placebo. The receptor comes from a person aged 18 to 65 who received the Ad26.COV2.S COVID-19 vaccine or a placebo. The V gene is TRBV11-1, the J gene TRBJ2-2, with D uncertain. In DNA, the CDR3 is TGTGCCAGCAGCTTACGAACCGGGGAGCTGTTTTTT. Translated: CASSLRTGELFF.